This T cell receptor (delta chain) was documented in a study of γδ T cells in repeated Plasmodium falciparum infection. Gammadelta T cells were flow-sorted from PBMC into Vgamma9/Vdelta2+ and Vdelta2-negative populations for bulk analysis. TCRdb used CATT to re-call clones from the multiplex PCR reads. Of 80,000 to 95,000 delta-chain clones listed, roughly 1.4% are singletons. This clone appeared a few times. The protein that TCRdb holds for this DNA derives from a much larger clone and differs from the translated DNA at residue 5, which likely indicates a read error; the protein shown here is translated from the DNA. Germline V lookup: CDR1 GEAIGNYY, CDR2 EKD. The CDR3 sequence is 15 residues long.

This chain connects TRDV2 to TRDJ1, with 9 bases fitting TRDD3. Material for sequencing was gamma-delta T cells from blood. The receptor was isolated from a pool of human donors (malaria-infected and uninfected, not separated). CDR3 in amino acids: CACDPLGDGTDKLIF. Here the CDR3 DNA reads TGTGCCTGTGACCCCCTGGGGGATGGGACCGATAAGCTCATCTTT.